This note documents a single T cell receptor (beta chain) sequence. This receptor's antigen is unknown. No much larger clone exists at a distance of one base, and base qualities are not known. The data derive from a study of technical replicates of blood from several donors (dated by TCRdb to about 2017). Receptor amplification or capture employed the immunoSEQ multiplex PCR assay. Imported from immuneACCESS, the table was reduced by TCRdb to in-frame sequences with V and J called. These copies leave out some clones; in studies compared against another copy, an unresolved V gene accounts for under half, and the cause of the remainder is not known. This sample has some 77,000 clones in its table, and 96% of those were observed once. The top ten clones comprise roughly 0.3% of the sample. Based on the germline V gene (reference sequence), the CDR1 and CDR2 sequences are SEHNR and FQNEAQ. Trimming at the junction amounts to 5 bases on V and 1 base on J, and the germline ends lie 10 bases apart. The cysteine opens and the phenylalanine closes a CDR3 of 14 amino acids. Here the CDR3 DNA is all that survives: 42 bases in frame from base 1.

What was sequenced was T cells isolated from PBMCs. The source is a human donor in good health. The receptor chain draws on TRBV7-9 and TRBJ2-3; the D region possibly corresponds to TRBD1 (6 bases align). The CDR3 protein: CASSPRTGTDTQYF. In nucleotides, the sequence is TGTGCCAGCAGCCCACGGACAGGCACAGATACGCAGTATTTT.